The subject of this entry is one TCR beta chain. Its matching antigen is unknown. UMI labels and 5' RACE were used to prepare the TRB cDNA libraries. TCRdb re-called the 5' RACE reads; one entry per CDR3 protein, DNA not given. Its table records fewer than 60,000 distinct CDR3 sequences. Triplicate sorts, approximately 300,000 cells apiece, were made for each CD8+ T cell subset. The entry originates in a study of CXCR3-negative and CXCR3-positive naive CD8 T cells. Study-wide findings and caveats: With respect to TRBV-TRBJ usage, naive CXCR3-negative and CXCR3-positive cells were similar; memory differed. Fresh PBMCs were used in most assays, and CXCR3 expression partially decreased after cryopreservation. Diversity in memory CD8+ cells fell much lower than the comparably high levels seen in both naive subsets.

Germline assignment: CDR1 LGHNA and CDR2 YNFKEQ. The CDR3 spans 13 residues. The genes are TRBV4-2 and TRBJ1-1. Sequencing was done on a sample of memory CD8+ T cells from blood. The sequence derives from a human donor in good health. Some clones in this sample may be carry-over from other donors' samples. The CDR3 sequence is CASSQVGGTEAFF.